The 24 T cell receptor beta chains presented below share a single source sample, sequenced in a study of human T cells and chemical hapten exposure (dated by TCRdb to the early 2020s). The time point tag for this specimen amounts to: pre-sensitization, week 0. The treatment or condition label corresponds to: therapeutic diphenylcyclopropenone sensitization with weekly scalp DPC. Library method: RACE. Sequencing was performed on a NextSeq 500. TCRdb reprocessing: public reads trimmed at Q25 with fastp, clones called with MiXCR, in-frame beta chains kept. Rows with a matching CDR3 protein are joined into one entry that keeps the most common DNA and genes. This sample has tens of thousands of distinct CDR3 sequences in its table, and roughly 9.9% of those were observed once. The ten largest clones take up 14% to 15% of the sample. Sequenced material: whole blood, taken in connection with sensitization to the hapten diphenylcyclopropenone (DPC). These receptors all come from a middle-aged woman with alopecia areata. Some clones in this sample may be carry-over from other donors' samples.

This chain joins TRBV28 and TRBJ2-1; D not certain. CDR1 is MDHEN, CDR2 SYDVKM, per germline. V was trimmed by 5 bases and J by 7 bases, leaving 12 bases between them. This CDR3 is built from 13 residues. The CDR3 protein is CASSPIGSNEQFF. The CDR3 region has the DNA TGTGCCAGCAGTCCAATCGGCTCGAATGAGCAGTTCTTC.

Turning to this clonotype: This sequence may be a read error, since a much larger clone differs from it by one base. The V and J genes are TRBV30 and TRBJ1-4; D uncertain. CDR1 is GTSNPN and CDR2 is SVGIG in the germline V gene (reference sequence). CDR3 length: 12 amino acids. CDR3: CARSQKREKLFF. In DNA form, the CDR3 reads TGTGCCAGGAGTCAAAAACGTGAAAAACTGTTTTTT.

The sample holds many counts of this clonotype. The V gene is TRBV11-2, the J gene TRBJ2-3; a weak D match, TRBD1 (5 bases). CDR3 length equals 14 residues. The V end lost 5 bases, the J end lost 5 bases, and 14 bases lay between the germline ends. Germline CDR1 and CDR2: SGHAT and FQNNGV. The CDR3 DNA reads as TGTGCCAGCAGCGCGGACACCCTAGGAGATACGCAGTATTTT. Translating it yields CASSADTLGDTQYF. The complete variable domain, with remaining parts taken from reference TRBV11-2 and TRBJ2-3, reads EAGVAQSPRYKIIEKRQSVAFWCNPISGHATLYWYQQILGQGPKLLIQFQNNGVVDDSQLPKDRFSAERLKGVDSTLKIQPAKLEDSAVYLCASSADTLGDTQYFGPGTRLTVL.

This rearrangement joins TRBV5-6 to TRBJ2-3; 9 nucleotides line up with TRBD2. Germline V CDR1 and CDR2: SGHDT, YYEEEE. This CDR3 contains 16 residues. The V gene end was trimmed by 0 bases and the J gene end by 4 bases; junction bases not matched to a gene: 6. The CDR3 is CASSLASSGDSDTQYF. Written as DNA, the CDR3 is TGTGCCAGCAGCTTGGCTTCTAGCGGGGATTCAGATACGCAGTATTTT.

The chain links TRBV12-3 or TRBV12-4 to TRBJ2-5; possible D gene TRBD1, 6 bases. The CDR3 consists of 15 residues. Trimming removed 3 bases from V and 1 base from J, with 12 bases in between. The CDR3, as DNA: TGTGCCAGCAGTTTCGGCAGGGGTTTCCAAGAGACCCAGTACTTC. Translating it yields CASSFGRGFQETQYF.

This clonotype was recorded many times. The chain is built from TRBV18 and TRBJ1-4, with D possibly matching TRBD1 (6 bases). Trimming pared 1 base from V and 5 bases from J, leaving 8 bases between. The germline V gene has CDR1 KGHSH and CDR2 LQKENI. The CDR3 consists of 14 residues. The CDR3 DNA reads as TGTGCCAGCTCACCACAAGGGGGAAATGAAAAACTGTTTTTT. Its protein product is CASSPQGGNEKLFF.

This clonotype turned up a few times. The rearrangement joins TRBV20-1 to TRBJ1-1, with unresolved D. Trimming shortened V by 3 bases and J by 0 bases, and 8 bases separated the two germline ends. The CDR3 runs 13 residues. In germline, CDR1 is DFQATT, CDR2 SNEGSKA (reference sequence). CDR3: CSASEQMNTEAFF. CDR3 in DNA: TGCAGTGCTAGCGAACAGATGAACACTGAAGCTTTCTTT.

The rearrangement uses TRBV4-2 and TRBJ1-5, with D perhaps TRBD1 (5 bases). This CDR3 region has 16 residues. In germline, CDR1 is LGHNA, CDR2 YNFKEQ. V was cut by 5 bases and J by 0 bases, with 14 bases left in between. Written as DNA, the CDR3 is TGTGCCAGCAGCTATGACAGACGACATAGCAATCAGCCCCAGCATTTT. Translated: CASSYDRRHSNQPQHF.

The sample holds a few counts of this clonotype. This chain links TRBV18 with TRBJ1-1; D possibly corresponds to TRBD1 (6 bases). The CDR3 loop spans 15 amino acids. The V gene lost 3 bases and the J gene lost 4 bases, with 15 bases spanning the gap. CDR1 is KGHSH and CDR2 is LQKENI in the germline V gene. The CDR3 loop is CASSPLEQGATEAFF. The CDR3 nucleotides are TGTGCCAGCTCACCCCTCGAACAGGGTGCCACTGAAGCTTTCTTT.

The chain uses TRBV20-1 and TRBJ1-5; 8 positions match TRBD1. This CDR3 is built from 14 residues. Germline V lookup: CDR1 DFQATT, CDR2 SNEGSKA (reference sequence). The V and J ends lost 2 bases and 5 bases, in that order; junction bases with no gene match: 5. The CDR3 region has the DNA TGCAGTGCTAGACAGGGGGCTATGCATCAGCCCCAGCATTTT. This codes for CSARQGAMHQPQHF.

The chain couples TRBV20-1 to TRBJ2-3, with D possibly matching TRBD2 (6 bases). Trimming took 1 base from V and 4 from J, leaving 15 bases between them. Germline CDR1 and CDR2: DFQATT and SNEGSKA (reference sequence). The CDR3 contains 15 residues. The CDR3 DNA is TGCAGTGCTAGAGTGCCTCGTTGGGGGGCAGATACGCAGTATTTT. Residues: CSARVPRWGADTQYF.

This sequence joins TRBV4-2 and TRBJ2-2; 8 nucleotides line up with TRBD1. J lost 5 bases, V lost 0 bases, and 8 bases had no gene match. The CDR3 extends over 17 amino acids. Per germline, CDR1 LGHNA and CDR2 YNFKEQ. CDR3 coding DNA: TGTGCCAGCAGCCAAGATCTCGACAGGGGAGTTACCGGGGAGCTGTTTTTT. It yields the protein CASSQDLDRGVTGELFF.

This clonotype was recorded at least ten times. CDR3 residues: CASSQGLATDTQYF. The CDR3, as DNA: TGTGCCAGCAGCCAAGGACTAGCGACAGATACGCAGTATTTT. The chain links TRBV7-9 to TRBJ2-3; 9 bases map to TRBD2. The CDR3 is 14 amino acids. Looked up from germline, CDR1 is SEHNR and CDR2 is FQNEAQ (reference sequence). V lost 5 bases and J lost 3; bases outside the gene matches: 3.

This clonotype was detected ten times or more. The chain has TRBV12-3 or TRBV12-4 and TRBJ2-3; a weak D match, TRBD2 (6 bases). There are 16 residues in the CDR3. V lost 2 bases to trimming and J lost 5 bases, with 17 bases between them. This chain's CDR3 is CASSLREPPPQDTQYF. Here the CDR3 DNA reads TGTGCCAGCAGTTTACGGGAGCCGCCCCCACAAGATACGCAGTATTTT.

The rearrangement uses TRBV6-2 or TRBV6-3 and TRBJ2-1; weak D call: TRBD1 (5 bases). The CDR3 length is 15 residues. Germline assignment: CDR1 MNHEY and CDR2 SVGEGT. V lost 5 bases to trimming and J lost 5 bases, with 16 bases between them. CDR3 in amino acids: CASSPSPDSHNEQFF. The CDR3 coding sequence is TGTGCCAGCAGTCCCTCCCCCGACAGTCACAATGAGCAGTTCTTC.

This clonotype was observed many times. The J gene is TRBJ2-3, the V gene TRBV28; TRBD1 might be the D (6 bases). V was shortened by 2 bases and J by 0 bases, with 9 bases between the two germline ends. The CDR3 runs 15 residues. CDR1 and CDR2 (germline): MDHEN, SYDVKM. For the CDR3, the DNA is TGTGCCAGCAGTTTAGGGACATACAGCACAGATACGCAGTATTTT. The encoded protein is CASSLGTYSTDTQYF.

This clonotype has only a few counts. The chain combines TRBV6-1 with TRBJ1-6; D call uncertain. There are 12 residues in the CDR3. Germline assignment: CDR1 MNHNS and CDR2 SASEGT. V dropped 2 bases and J dropped 14 bases, with 10 bases sitting between them. The CDR3 DNA reads TGTGCCAGCAGTGAAAAAGGAATCACCCTCCACTTT. This sequence encodes CASSEKGITLHF.

This clonotype was seen more than once but under ten times. J is TRBJ1-1 and V is TRBV2, with a weak D call TRBD1 (5 bases). Germline-derived CDR1 and CDR2 are SNHLY and FYNNEI. The CDR3 spans 14 residues. The V and J ends lost 6 bases and 0 bases respectively, with 11 bases between them. CDR3 coding DNA: TGTGCCAGCAGCCCCAGGGACCTGAACACTGAAGCTTTCTTT. Translation gives CASSPRDLNTEAFF.

This clonotype occurred many times. This chain uses TRBV6-1 with TRBJ2-3; D possibly matches TRBD1 or TRBD2 (5 bases each). The germline V and J ends were trimmed by 3 bases and 3 bases, with 10 bases remaining between them. The CDR3 has 14 amino acids. CDR1 and CDR2 (germline): MNHNS, SASEGT. CDR3 loop: CASSEGDETDTQYF. The DNA of the CDR3 is TGTGCCAGCAGTGAGGGGGATGAGACAGATACGCAGTATTTT.

This clonotype was recorded at least ten times. The V call is TRBV20-1, the J call TRBJ2-3, with a tentative D call TRBD2 (5 bases). This CDR3 contains 14 residues. The V end lost 4 bases, the J end lost 6 bases, and 17 bases lay between the germline ends. From germline, CDR1 is DFQATT and CDR2 SNEGSKA (reference sequence). The CDR3 region is CSAINGVQGDTQYF. The CDR3, as DNA: TGCAGTGCTATAAACGGGGTTCAAGGGGATACGCAGTATTTT.

The chain employs TRBV6-2 or TRBV6-3 and TRBJ2-4, with D tentatively TRBD1 (5 bases). The germline V and J ends were trimmed by 8 bases and 2 bases, with 13 bases remaining between them. This CDR3 comprises 14 residues. Germline V gene lookup returns CDR1 MNHEY and CDR2 SVGEGT. CDR3 DNA: TGTGCCAGCGAGATGTCAGGGACCAAAAACATTCAGTACTTC. The encoded protein is CASEMSGTKNIQYF.

The J gene is TRBJ2-1, the V gene TRBV5-1; no firm D call. The V gene's germline CDR1 is SGHRS and CDR2 YFSETQ. Trimming removed 6 bases from V and 7 bases from J, with 8 bases in between. This CDR3 has 11 residues. CDR3 sequence reads: CASTALNEQFF. CDR3 bases: TGCGCCAGCACCGCCCTGAATGAGCAGTTCTTC.

This clonotype was detected many times. The chain has TRBV6-1 and TRBJ1-2; 7 nucleotides match TRBD1. With 3 bases clipped from V and 8 bases from J, the junction kept 15 bases outside the gene matches. The CDR3 loop spans 16 amino acids. Looked up from germline, CDR1 is MNHNS and CDR2 is SASEGT. CDR3 nucleotides: TGTGCCAGCAGTGACCGGACAGGCCGACCACTAGAAGGCTACACCTTC. Translation gives CASSDRTGRPLEGYTF.

In its sample, this clonotype was seen a few times. This chain links TRBV4-1 with TRBJ2-3; possibly TRBD2 for D (5 bases). The CDR3 contains 17 residues. The germline V and J ends were trimmed by 1 base and 1 base, with 15 bases remaining between them. From germline, CDR1 is MGHRA and CDR2 YSYEKL. CDR3 amino acids: CASSQGARRLGTDTQYF. Written as DNA, the CDR3 is TGCGCCAGCAGCCAAGGGGCGAGGAGGTTGGGCACAGATACGCAGTATTTT.